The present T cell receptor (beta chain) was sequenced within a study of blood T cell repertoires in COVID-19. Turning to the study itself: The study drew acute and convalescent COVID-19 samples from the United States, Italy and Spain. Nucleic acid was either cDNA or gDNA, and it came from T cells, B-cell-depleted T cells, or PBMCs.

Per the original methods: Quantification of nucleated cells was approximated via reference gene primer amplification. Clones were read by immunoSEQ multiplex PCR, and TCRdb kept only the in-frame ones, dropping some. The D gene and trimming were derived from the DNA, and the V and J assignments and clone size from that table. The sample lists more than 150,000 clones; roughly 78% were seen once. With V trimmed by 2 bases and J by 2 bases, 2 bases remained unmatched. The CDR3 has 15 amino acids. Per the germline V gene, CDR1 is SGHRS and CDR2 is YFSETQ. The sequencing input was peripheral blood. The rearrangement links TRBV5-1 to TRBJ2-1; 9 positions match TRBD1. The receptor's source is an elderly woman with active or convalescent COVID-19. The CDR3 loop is CASSLQGAPYNEQFF. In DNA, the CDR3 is TGCGCCAGCAGCTTACAGGGGGCCCCCTACAATGAGCAGTTCTTC.